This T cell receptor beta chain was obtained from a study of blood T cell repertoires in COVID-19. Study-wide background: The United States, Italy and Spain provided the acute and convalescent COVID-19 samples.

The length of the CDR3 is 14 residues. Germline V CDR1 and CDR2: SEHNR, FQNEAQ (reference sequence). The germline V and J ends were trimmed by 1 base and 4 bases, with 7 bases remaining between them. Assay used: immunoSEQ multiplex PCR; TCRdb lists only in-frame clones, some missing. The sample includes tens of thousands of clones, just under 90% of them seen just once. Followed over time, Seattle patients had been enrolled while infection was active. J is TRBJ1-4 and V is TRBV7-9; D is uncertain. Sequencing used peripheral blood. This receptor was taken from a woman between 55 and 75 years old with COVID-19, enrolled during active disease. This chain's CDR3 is CASSLVAVNEKLFF. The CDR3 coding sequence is TGTGCCAGCAGCTTAGTCGCGGTTAATGAAAAACTGTTTTTT.